These T cell receptor beta chains were read from a single sample in a study of blood T cell repertoires in COVID-19. TCRdb keeps only in-frame clones here, not all; method: immunoSEQ multiplex PCR. The sample lists tens of thousands of clones, roughly nine tenths occurring once. Material for sequencing was peripheral blood. These receptor sequences come from a man older than 75 in a cohort sampled during active COVID-19. The CDR3 runs from the conserved cysteine through the conserved F or W. D genes are given only for firm matches. Clone size appears in some rows only: once, few, many, or a class for an expanded clone.

J gene,clone size,V gene,D gene,CDR3 DNA,CDR3 protein
TRBJ1-2,-,TRBV5-1,-,TGCGCCAGCAGCTTGGTGGCAGGGGAAACGTATGGCTACACCTTC,CASSLVAGETYGYTF
TRBJ1-5,-,TRBV5-1,-,TGCGCCAGCAGCAAAGGGACATCCGGTCAGCCCCAGCATTTT,CASSKGTSGQPQHF
TRBJ2-5,-,TRBV6-1,-,TGTGCCAGCAGTGAAGGAAGAGAAGAGACCCAGTACTTC,CASSEGREETQYF
TRBJ2-1,once,TRBV9,TRBD2,TGTGCCAGCAGCGTAGTTAGCGGGGGTGACAATGAGCAGTTCTTC,CASSVVSGGDNEQFF
TRBJ2-2,-,TRBV6-4,-,TGTGCCAGCAGTGCAAGGGAGATCACCGGGGAGCTGTTTTTT,CASSAREITGELFF
TRBJ1-6,-,TRBV5-6,TRBD1,TGTGCCAGCAGCTTGGGGACAGGGGCGGGTTCACCCCTCCACTTT,CASSLGTGAGSPLHF
TRBJ1-2,once,TRBV15,TRBD1,TGTGCCACCAGCAGGACAGGGGGCGGGGGAGGCTACACCTTC,CATSRTGGGGGYTF
TRBJ1-3,-,TRBV5-6,TRBD1,TGTGCCAGCAGCCTGGGACAGAGCGGAAACACCATATATTTT,CASSLGQSGNTIYF
TRBJ1-1,-,TRBV6-5,-,TGTGCCAGCAGAAGGGGTGGCAACACTGAAGCTTTCTTT,CASRRGGNTEAFF
TRBJ2-7,-,TRBV5-6,TRBD1,TGTGCCAGCAGCCTGACAGGGGCCGGGGAGCAGTACTTC,CASSLTGAGEQYF
TRBJ1-5,-,TRBV19,-,TGTGCCATCTCCGACAGGCGCCCAAATCAGCCCCAGCATTTT,CAISDRRPNQPQHF
TRBJ1-2,-,TRBV9,TRBD1,TGTGCCAGCAGCGCAGGACAGGCTGGCTACACCTTC,CASSAGQAGYTF
TRBJ1-4,-,TRBV7-9,-,TGTGCCAGCAGCTACCGGGAAACTAATGAAAAACTGTTTTTT,CASSYRETNEKLFF
TRBJ2-3,-,TRBV18,-,TGTGCCAGCTTGCTCGGGGGGCCAACAGATACGCAGTATTTT,CASLLGGPTDTQYF
TRBJ2-2,few,TRBV24-1,TRBD2,TGTGCCACCCAGACTAGCGGACGCACCGGGGAGCTGTTTTTT,CATQTSGRTGELFF
TRBJ2-1,-,TRBV6-6,-,TGTGCCAGCAGTTACTCGCGGGGTAGCTCCTACAATGAGCAGTTCTTC,CASSYSRGSSYNEQFF
TRBJ1-2,-,TRBV4-3,TRBD1,TGCGCCAGCAGCCAAGTTGACAGGGACTATGGCTACACCTTC,CASSQVDRDYGYTF
TRBJ1-4,-,TRBV6-5,-,TGTGCCAGCACCCAGGTCCAGGGTATAAATGAAAAACTGTTTTTT,CASTQVQGINEKLFF
TRBJ2-7,few,TRBV11-3,-,TGTGCCAGCAGCTCACAGGGATACGAGCAGTACTTC,CASSSQGYEQYF
TRBJ2-2,-,TRBV5-1,TRBD1,TGCGCCAGCAGCCCTGGGACAGGGAATCCCGGGGAGCTGTTTTTT,CASSPGTGNPGELFF
TRBJ1-2,-,TRBV7-2,-,TGTGCCAGCAGCTTAACGAACCAGGGATCCTATGGCTACACCTTC,CASSLTNQGSYGYTF
TRBJ2-1,few,TRBV7-9,-,TGTGCCAGCAGCCAATTGAATGAGCAGTTCTTC,CASSQLNEQFF
TRBJ2-3,-,TRBV3-1/TRBV3-2,TRBD1,TGTGCCAGCAGCCAACGGACAGGGGTAGTGGTAGATACGCAGTATTTT,CASSQRTGVVVDTQYF
TRBJ2-5,once,TRBV28,TRBD2,TGTGCCAGCAGTGTGCCGCAAGGACTAGCGGGGGGAGAGACCCAGTACTTC,CASSVPQGLAGGETQYF